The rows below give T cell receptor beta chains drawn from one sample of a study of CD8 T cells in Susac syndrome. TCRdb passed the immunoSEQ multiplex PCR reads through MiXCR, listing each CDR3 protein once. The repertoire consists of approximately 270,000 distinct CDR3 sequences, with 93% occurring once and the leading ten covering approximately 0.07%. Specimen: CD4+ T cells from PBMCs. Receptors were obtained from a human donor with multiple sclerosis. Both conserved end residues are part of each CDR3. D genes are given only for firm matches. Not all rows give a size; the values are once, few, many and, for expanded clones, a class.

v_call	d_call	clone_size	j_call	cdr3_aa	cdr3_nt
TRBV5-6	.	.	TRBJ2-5	CASSLGQGYQETQYF	TGTGCCAGCAGCTTGGGGCAGGGGTACCAAGAGACCCAGTACTTC
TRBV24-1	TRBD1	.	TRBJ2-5	CATKGTGIQETQYF	TGTGCCACCAAGGGGACAGGTATACAAGAGACCCAGTACTTC
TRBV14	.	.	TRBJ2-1	CASSHLLGGIEQFF	TGTGCCAGCAGCCACCTCCTAGGAGGGATTGAGCAGTTCTTC
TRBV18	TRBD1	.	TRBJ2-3	CASSPPDRNTDTQYF	TGTGCCAGCTCACCACCGGACAGGAACACAGATACGCAGTATTTT
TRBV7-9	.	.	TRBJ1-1	CASSFGQQNTEAFF	TGTGCCAGCAGCTTTGGCCAGCAGAACACTGAAGCTTTCTTT
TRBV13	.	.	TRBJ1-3	CASSSRGLIGNTIYF	TGTGCCAGCAGCAGCAGGGGCTTGATCGGAAACACCATATATTTT
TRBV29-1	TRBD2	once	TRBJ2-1	CSVESSGRSNEQFF	TGCAGCGTTGAGTCCAGCGGGAGGTCCAATGAGCAGTTCTTC
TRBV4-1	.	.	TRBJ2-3	CASSQVGGDTQYF	TGCGCCAGCAGCCAAGTTGGGGGGGATACGCAGTATTTT
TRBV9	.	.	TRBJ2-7	CASSVDVVPGYEQYF	TGTGCCAGCAGCGTAGATGTGGTCCCCGGTTACGAGCAGTACTTC
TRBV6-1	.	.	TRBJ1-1	CASAYIMNTEAFF	TGTGCCAGCGCATACATTATGAACACTGAAGCTTTCTTT
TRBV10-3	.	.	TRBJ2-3	CAIRGPQQSTDTQYF	TGTGCCATCAGGGGACCCCAGCAAAGCACAGATACGCAGTATTTT
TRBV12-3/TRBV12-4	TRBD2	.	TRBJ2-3	CASRLAGGMGDTQYF	TGTGCCAGCAGGCTAGCGGGAGGGATGGGAGATACGCAGTATTTT